Below, 19 T cell receptor beta chains from the same sample are listed, as sequenced in a study of a mutant IDH1 vaccine in newly diagnosed glioma. Time point specified: baseline, week 1 (first vaccination visit). The sample's treatment: pre-vaccination baseline after standard-of-care therapy. Method: immunoSEQ multiplex PCR; TCRdb's copy keeps in-frame clones and lacks some. This table holds about 50,000 clones, 80% to 90% found once. Sequencing used PBMCs, obtained from a glioma patient treated with radiotherapy, temozolomide or both. The receptors here all came from a man aged 40-50 years with glioma.

This clone turned up a few times. V is TRBV28 and J is TRBJ2-6; D not certain. CDR1 is MDHEN, CDR2 SYDVKM, per germline. V shed 5 bases and J shed 0 bases, with 5 bases lying between them. CDR3 length: 14 amino acids. CDR3 coding DNA: TGTGCCAGCAGTAAACGCTCTGGGGCCAACGTCCTGACTTTC. Its translation is CASSKRSGANVLTF.

This chain links TRBV5-1 with TRBJ2-3; 11 positions agree with TRBD1. J lost 4 bases, V lost 7 bases, and 2 bases had no gene match. Per the germline V gene, CDR1 is SGHRS and CDR2 is YFSETQ. The CDR3 length is 13 residues. As DNA, the CDR3 is TGCGCCAGCGGGACAGGGGGGTCAGATACGCAGTATTTT. Its protein product is CASGTGGSDTQYF.

The genes are TRBV5-1 and TRBJ2-1, with D unresolved. CDR3 length: 14 amino acids. V was clipped by 0 bases and J by 8 bases, with 12 bases between them. From germline, CDR1 is SGHRS and CDR2 YFSETQ. CDR3 amino acids: CASSLALAGDEQFF. DNA of the CDR3: TGCGCCAGCAGCTTGGCCCTCGCCGGCGATGAGCAGTTCTTC.

This chain links TRBV6-1 with TRBJ1-4; D might be TRBD1 (6 bases). The CDR3 sequence is 14 residues long. Germline V gives CDR1 MNHNS, CDR2 SASEGT. V was cut by 8 bases and J by 7 bases, with 17 bases left in between. The CDR3 loop reads CASGRDKRTEKLFF. In DNA form, the CDR3 reads TGTGCCAGCGGAAGGGACAAACGAACTGAAAAACTGTTTTTT.

V gene TRBV4-3 combines with J gene TRBJ2-3, with D maybe TRBD2 (6 bases). The CDR3 is 14 residues long. V lost 1 base, J lost 4 bases, and 9 bases lay in between. Per the germline V gene, CDR1 is LGHNA and CDR2 is YSLEER. Here the CDR3 DNA reads TGCGCCAGCAGCCAAGGGGGAGGTGCAGATACGCAGTATTTT. Residues: CASSQGGGADTQYF.

This clone was detected a few times. V is TRBV7-2 and J is TRBJ2-1; 7 bases map to TRBD2. After removal of 5 bases from V and 1 base from J, the junction contained 8 bases not matched to a gene. The CDR3 sequence is 16 residues long. Germline loops: CDR1 SGHTA, CDR2 FQGNSA. The DNA of the CDR3 is TGTGCCAGCAGCCTGACTAGCTCCATTTCCTACAATGAGCAGTTCTTC. It codes for CASSLTSSISYNEQFF.

The rearrangement links TRBV29-1 to TRBJ1-2; D not certain. The CDR3 loop spans 13 amino acids. Germline V CDR1 and CDR2: SQVTM, ANQGSEA. Trimming cost V 4 bases and J 0 bases, with 9 bases left between them. CDR3 loop: CSVGVDPNYGYTF. DNA for the CDR3: TGCAGCGTTGGGGTCGATCCTAACTATGGCTACACCTTC.

Turning to this clone: Germline and junction disagree at one end, which may indicate a read error. J is TRBJ2-1 and V is TRBV12-5; 10 bases map to TRBD1. Germline V gene data show CDR1 as LGHNT and CDR2 as FRNRAP. The CDR3 contains 14 residues. The CDR3 DNA reads TGTGCTAGTGGGTTGGACAGGGGGTACAATGAGCAGTTCTTC. This translates into CASGLDRGYNEQFF.

This clone was recorded once. V and J are TRBV2 and TRBJ1-1; 10 bases are shared with TRBD1. J was trimmed by 5 bases and V by 6 bases; bases with no gene match: 6. Germline-derived CDR1 and CDR2 are SNHLY and FYNNEI. The CDR3 sequence is 14 residues long. The CDR3 DNA reads TGTGCCAGCAGCGACAGGGGGCGAGGAACTGAAGCTTTCTTT. Protein product: CASSDRGRGTEAFF.

The CDR3 protein is CASSVSFGETQYF. In DNA, the CDR3 is TGCGCCAGCAGCGTGTCCTTTGGAGAGACCCAGTACTTC. The rearrangement uses TRBV5-1 and TRBJ2-5; D not resolved. V was cut by 4 bases and J by 4 bases, with 11 bases left in between. CDR1 SGHRS and CDR2 YFSETQ come from the germline V gene. The CDR3 is made up of 13 amino acids.

The chain couples TRBV18 to TRBJ2-7; 9 nucleotides line up with TRBD1. CDR1 is KGHSH and CDR2 is LQKENI in the germline V gene. The length of the CDR3 is 15 residues. The junction had 9 bases not matched to a gene; V was cut back by 3 bases and J by 6 bases. CDR3 sequence (DNA): TGTGCCAGCTCACCGGCGGGACAGGGCGTAGCCGAGCAGTACTTC. Its translation is CASSPAGQGVAEQYF.

The chain's CDR3 is CASSRASGNQPQHF. Written as DNA, the CDR3 is TGTGCCAGCAGCCGGGCCTCGGGCAATCAGCCCCAGCATTTT. The J gene is TRBJ1-5, the V gene TRBV27; D not resolved. Germline V gene lookup returns CDR1 MNHEY and CDR2 SMNVEV (reference sequence). V gave up 6 bases and J gave up 2 bases, with 11 bases separating them. The CDR3 extends over 14 amino acids.

The chain couples TRBV5-6 to TRBJ2-5; no definite D call. Trimming stripped 4 bases from V and 4 bases from J, with 17 bases between. The CDR3 is 15 residues long. Germline V gene sequence: CDR1 SGHDT, CDR2 YYEEEE. CDR3 protein: CASSPRVPGRETQYF. In nucleotides, the CDR3 is TGTGCCAGCAGCCCCAGAGTCCCCGGGCGAGAGACCCAGTACTTC.

The chain has TRBV13 and TRBJ2-7; TRBD1 is a possible D gene (5 bases). V was cut by 2 bases and J by 6 bases, with 8 bases left in between. The CDR3 covers 12 residues. The germline gives CDR1 PRHDT, CDR2 FYEKMQ (reference sequence). This chain's CDR3 is CASSLKGREQYF. In DNA, the CDR3 is TGTGCCAGCAGCTTAAAGGGGCGCGAGCAGTACTTC.

This clone was counted a few times. The chain employs TRBV6-5 and TRBJ2-7; D possibly uses TRBD1 or TRBD2 (5 bases each). Germline CDR1 reads MNHEY; CDR2 reads SVGAGI. Trimming left V 7 bases short and J 3 bases short, with 16 bases between. This CDR3 comprises 14 residues. The DNA for the CDR3 is TGTGCCAGCAAGATGGGGGATACATACTACGAGCAGTACTTC. Translation gives CASKMGDTYYEQYF.

The gene calls are TRBV27 and TRBJ1-5; D remains ambiguous. The V end was cut by 0 bases, the J end by 0 bases, with 6 bases between. CDR1 and CDR2 (germline): MNHEY, SMNVEV (reference sequence). CDR3 length: 15 amino acids. CDR3 region: CASSLSEYSNQPQHF. The CDR3 coding sequence is TGTGCCAGCAGTTTATCTGAGTATAGCAATCAGCCCCAGCATTTT.

The chain couples TRBV6-6 to TRBJ1-1, with D tentatively TRBD1 (6 bases). V gave up 4 bases and J gave up 5 bases, with 17 bases separating them. Germline CDR1 and CDR2: MNHNY and SVGAGI (reference sequence). This CDR3 region has 15 residues. CDR3 sequence: CASSSGVGASTEAFF. For the CDR3, the DNA is TGTGCCAGCAGTTCCGGGGTGGGGGCAAGTACTGAAGCTTTCTTT.

The chain couples TRBV20-1 to TRBJ2-7; unclear D gene. The V end was cut by 0 bases, the J end by 3 bases, with 3 bases between. Germline V gives CDR1 DFQATT, CDR2 SNEGSKA (reference sequence). This CDR3 contains 11 residues. CDR3 in amino acids: CSARDYYEQYF. CDR3 nucleotides: TGCAGTGCTAGAGACTACTACGAGCAGTACTTC.

This sequence joins TRBV6-5 and TRBJ1-3; the D gene is possibly TRBD1 (5 bases). The V end lost 0 bases, the J end lost 4 bases, and 13 bases lay between the germline ends. The CDR3 runs 16 residues. Germline V lookup: CDR1 MNHEY, CDR2 SVGAGI. The CDR3 loop reads CASSYSGGSAGNTIYF. CDR3 nucleotide sequence: TGTGCCAGCAGTTACTCTGGGGGAAGTGCCGGAAACACCATATATTTT.